Presented here are 25 T cell receptor beta chains from one specimen sequenced in a study of blood T cell repertoires in COVID-19. The assay was immunoSEQ multiplex PCR, and TCRdb's table has in-frame clones only and misses some. The sample holds around 300,000 clones; around 91% are singletons and the top ten take about 1.7%. Input material: PBMCs or T cells enriched from blood (not recorded which). The receptors here all came from a woman under 30 with acute COVID-19.

The chain is built from TRBV3-1 (or the pseudogene TRBV3-2) and TRBJ2-5; 10 bases map to TRBD2. Trimming removed 0 bases from V and 4 bases from J; junction bases left unmatched: 8. This CDR3 has 17 residues. Germline V gene lookup returns CDR1 LGHDT and CDR2 YNNKEL (reference sequence). CDR3 nucleotide sequence: TGTGCCAGCAGCCAAGATTCGAGCGGGAGGGCCAGAGAGACCCAGTACTTC. Protein: CASSQDSSGRARETQYF.

This chain uses TRBV7-8 with TRBJ1-5; 8 nucleotides line up with TRBD1. Per germline, CDR1 SGHVS and CDR2 FQNEAQ. V dropped 1 base and J dropped 7; count of bases not matched to a gene: 9. This CDR3 has 16 residues. CDR3 loop: CASSLGQGLGGQPQHF. CDR3 nucleotides: TGTGCCAGCAGCTTAGGACAGGGGCTGGGAGGGCAGCCCCAGCATTTT.

This clone appeared a single time. The chain recombines TRBV2 with TRBJ1-6, with 7 bases aligning to TRBD1. The CDR3 is 15 amino acids. CDR1 is SNHLY, CDR2 FYNNEI, per germline. Trimming at V came to 2 bases and at J to 10 bases, leaving 8 bases not matched to a gene. CDR3 sequence: CASSEKEQGRSPLHF. The CDR3 DNA sequence: TGTGCCAGCAGTGAAAAGGAACAGGGGAGATCACCCCTCCACTTT.

A note on this clone: Additional DNA sequences in this sample encode the identical CDR3. The chain couples TRBV28 to TRBJ1-5, with D possibly TRBD1 on 6 matching bases. Deletions cut 5 bases from V and 2 bases from J, with 10 bases between. This CDR3 spans 14 amino acids. CDR1 is MDHEN and CDR2 is SYDVKM in the germline V gene. CDR3 region: CASSLGGGNQPQHF. DNA of the CDR3: TGTGCCAGCAGTCTAGGGGGGGGCAATCAGCCCCAGCATTTT. Full variable domain (missing parts from reference TRBV28 and TRBJ1-5): DVKVTQSSRYLVKRTGEKVFLECVQDMDHENMFWYRQDPGLGLRLIYFSYDVKMKEKGDIPEGYSVSREKKERFSLILESASTNQTSMYLCASSLGGGNQPQHFGDGTRLSIL.

V gene TRBV6-6 combines with J gene TRBJ1-5, with 8 bases lining up with TRBD1. The germline CDR1 and CDR2 sequences are MNHNY and SVGAGI (reference sequence). This CDR3 contains 15 residues. V was pared by 5 bases and J by 5 bases, with 8 bases of the junction left unmatched. The CDR3 region is CASSLLAGGYQPQHF. DNA for the CDR3: TGTGCCAGCAGTCTTCTCGCAGGGGGCTATCAGCCCCAGCATTTT.

The chain has TRBV7-9 and TRBJ2-7; possibly TRBD1 for D (6 bases). Trimming took 1 base from V and 3 from J, leaving 10 bases between them. Germline V gene sequence: CDR1 SEHNR, CDR2 FQNEAQ (reference sequence). The CDR3 runs to 14 residues. The CDR3 region has the DNA TGTGCCAGCAGCTTAGGTCCGACAGGCTACGAGCAGTACTTC. Translated: CASSLGPTGYEQYF.

The chain links TRBV9 to TRBJ2-1, with 8 bases identical to TRBD2. CDR1 SGDLS and CDR2 YYNGEE come from the germline V gene. V trimming: 2 bases; J trimming: 7 bases; junction bases outside the gene matches: 11. The CDR3 is made up of 16 amino acids. The CDR3 sequence is CASSVGPSGRGNEQFF. CDR3 nucleotide sequence: TGTGCCAGCAGCGTTGGACCGAGCGGGAGAGGGAATGAGCAGTTCTTC.

This chain connects TRBV5-4 to TRBJ1-2; 9 nucleotides agree with TRBD1. V trimming: 5 bases; J trimming: 0 bases; junction bases outside the gene matches: 5. The CDR3 length is 15 residues. Germline assignment: CDR1 SGHNT and CDR2 YYREEE (reference sequence). The CDR3 here is CASSPDRGTNYGYTF. As DNA, the CDR3 is TGTGCCAGCAGTCCCGACAGGGGGACTAACTATGGCTACACCTTC.

In this sample, this clone turned up a few times. This sequence joins TRBV27 and TRBJ2-5; TRBD1 might be the D (5 bases). This CDR3 is built from 17 residues. The V gene's germline CDR1 is MNHEY and CDR2 SMNVEV (reference sequence). V lost 3 bases and J 0 bases, leaving 17 bases between the germline ends. The CDR3 is CASSLMTDSQYQETQYF. The CDR3 nucleotides are TGTGCCAGCAGTTTGATGACAGACAGCCAATACCAAGAGACCCAGTACTTC.

The chain has TRBV7-9 and TRBJ1-2; a possible D gene is TRBD1 (5 bases). The CDR3 totals 19 residues. The V and J ends lost 8 bases and 0 bases respectively, with 28 bases between them. Germline loops: CDR1 SEHNR, CDR2 FQNEAQ (reference sequence). In DNA form, the CDR3 reads TGTGCCAGCCACAGTATAGTCCACCAGCCAGGGAGGACTAACTATGGCTACACCTTC. Protein sequence: CASHSIVHQPGRTNYGYTF.

The rearrangement uses TRBV15 and TRBJ1-2; the D gene is possibly TRBD1 (6 bases). Germline V gives CDR1 LNHNV, CDR2 YYDKDF (reference sequence). V was cut by 1 base and J by 2 bases, with 8 bases left in between. The CDR3 is 14 residues long. CDR3 loop: CATSRADRNYGYTF. In DNA form, the CDR3 reads TGTGCCACCAGCAGAGCCGACAGGAACTATGGCTACACCTTC.

This clone was seen once. V and J are TRBV7-9 and TRBJ2-5; a weak D match, TRBD2 (5 bases). Germline V gene lookup returns CDR1 SEHNR and CDR2 FQNEAQ (reference sequence). There are 14 residues in the CDR3. The V and J ends lost 4 bases and 1 base respectively, with 10 bases between them. DNA of the CDR3: TGTGCCAGCAGCTCTCCGGGATTCCAAGAGACCCAGTACTTC. Protein sequence: CASSSPGFQETQYF.

This clone has more than one count but fewer than ten. The chain combines TRBV10-3 with TRBJ1-1; D might be TRBD1 (6 bases). The ends were cut back, 4 bases at V and 3 bases at J, with 18 bases in the middle. Germline CDR1 and CDR2: ENHRY and SYGVKD. CDR3 size: 16 residues. CDR3 amino acids: CAISGQASDLDTEAFF. The CDR3, as DNA: TGTGCCATCAGTGGACAGGCGTCCGACTTAGACACTGAAGCTTTCTTT.

For the CDR3, the DNA is TGTGCCACCAGTGATCGGGGGGCGAAGGGGGAGACCCAGTACTTC. Residues: CATSDRGAKGETQYF. The V gene is TRBV24-1, the J gene TRBJ2-5, with D possibly matching TRBD2 (7 bases). Trimming cost V 3 bases and J 5 bases, with 15 bases left between them. The CDR3 is 15 residues long. Germline V lookup: CDR1 KGHDR, CDR2 SFDVKD.

V usage is TRBV19 and J usage is TRBJ2-7; 11 positions match TRBD2. CDR1 is LNHDA and CDR2 is SQIVND in the germline V gene (reference sequence). The CDR3 totals 17 residues. The trim removed 5 bases at V and 0 bases at J, leaving 9 bases unmatched. The CDR3 loop is CASSASLAGGGSYEQYF. The DNA of the CDR3 is TGTGCCAGTAGTGCCTCGCTAGCGGGAGGAGGCTCCTACGAGCAGTACTTC.

The chain uses TRBV28 and TRBJ1-4, with TRBD1 matching over 7 bases. CDR1 and CDR2 from the germline V gene are MDHEN and SYDVKM. J was trimmed by 5 bases and V by 3 bases; bases with no gene match: 3. There are 14 residues in the CDR3. The DNA for the CDR3 is TGTGCCAGCAGTTTGCTACAGGGGAATGAAAAACTGTTTTTT. It encodes CASSLLQGNEKLFF. Combining the CDR3 with reference TRBV28 and TRBJ1-4 gives the whole variable domain DVKVTQSSRYLVKRTGEKVFLECVQDMDHENMFWYRQDPGLGLRLIYFSYDVKMKEKGDIPEGYSVSREKKERFSLILESASTNQTSMYLCASSLLQGNEKLFFGSGTQLSVL.

V is TRBV29-1 and J is TRBJ1-3; D is undetermined. Per the germline V gene, CDR1 is SQVTM and CDR2 is ANQGSEA. The CDR3 is 12 residues long. The V end was cut by 0 bases, the J end by 4 bases, with 4 bases between. CDR3 DNA: TGCAGCGTTGAAGATCGGGGAAACACCATATATTTT. This translates into CSVEDRGNTIYF.

Details on this clone: One end of the junction is discordant with germline, which a read error may explain. This chain connects TRBV9 to TRBJ2-7; 9 bases are a match to TRBD1. Germline lookup yields CDR1 SGDLS and CDR2 YYNGEE. The CDR3 sequence is 14 residues long. The CDR3 is CASSVGTGSSEQYF. CDR3 coding DNA: TGTGCCAGCAGCGTCGGGACAGGGTCCTCCGAGCAGTACTTC.

This rearrangement joins TRBV4-1 to TRBJ1-2; D is perhaps TRBD1 (5 bases). This CDR3 region has 13 residues. CDR1 and CDR2 from the germline V gene are MGHRA and YSYEKL. Trimming pared 0 bases from V and 6 bases from J, leaving 8 bases between. DNA for the CDR3: TGCGCCAGCAGCCAAGATCGGGGGAATGGCTACACCTTC. This gives the protein CASSQDRGNGYTF.

This clone came up once. This chain uses TRBV6-5 with TRBJ1-4, with 7 bases matching TRBD1. Trimming cost V 2 bases and J 2 bases; bases outside gene matches: 2. The V gene's germline CDR1 is MNHEY and CDR2 SVGAGI. This CDR3 comprises 15 residues. The CDR3 DNA reads TGTGCCAGCAGTTACACGACAGGGACTAATGAAAAACTGTTTTTT. It codes for CASSYTTGTNEKLFF.

The chain couples TRBV6-5 to TRBJ1-1; TRBD1 matches at 8 bases. V gave up 6 bases and J gave up 0 bases; unmatched junction bases: 6. The CDR3 totals 15 residues. Germline V gives CDR1 MNHEY, CDR2 SVGAGI. In DNA, the CDR3 is TGTGCCAGCAGCGCAGGGGGCGGTTTGAACACTGAAGCTTTCTTT. As protein: CASSAGGGLNTEAFF.

The DNA of the CDR3 is TGTGCCAGCAGTCTACAGGGGGCGGGCCAAGAGACCCAGTACTTC. Encoded protein: CASSLQGAGQETQYF. The chain has TRBV2 and TRBJ2-5, with 9 bases aligning to TRBD1. Germline lookup yields CDR1 SNHLY and CDR2 FYNNEI. The J segment lost 1 base and the V segment lost 5 bases, leaving 5 bases of the junction unmatched. The CDR3 covers 15 residues.

V and J are TRBV24-1 and TRBJ1-3; no reliable D call. Trimming took 2 bases from V and 0 from J, leaving 10 bases between them. The CDR3 loop spans 16 amino acids. Germline CDR1 is KGHDR and CDR2 is SFDVKD. The CDR3 region is CATSDSPGNSGNTIYF. In DNA, the CDR3 is TGTGCCACCAGTGATTCTCCGGGAAACTCTGGAAACACCATATATTTT.

The chain recombines TRBV7-2 with TRBJ2-5; 9 bases fit TRBD1. Germline-derived CDR1 and CDR2 are SGHTA and FQGNSA. The CDR3 contains 14 residues. V lost 5 bases to trimming and J lost 3 bases; unmatched junction nucleotides: 4. DNA for the CDR3: TGTGCCAGCAGCCAACAGGGGGCAAAAGAGACCCAGTACTTC. Translation gives CASSQQGAKETQYF.

This sequence joins TRBV7-9 and TRBJ2-1; D not certain. The CDR3 contains 13 residues. V was clipped by 5 bases and J by 6 bases, with 11 bases between them. The germline V gene has CDR1 SEHNR and CDR2 FQNEAQ (reference sequence). The CDR3 spells CASSTTASNEQFF. The CDR3 bases are TGTGCCAGCAGCACGACTGCCTCCAATGAGCAGTTCTTC.